This TCR beta chain originates from a study of blood T cell repertoires in COVID-19. Study at large: The origin of the acute and convalescent COVID-19 samples was the United States, Italy and Spain. T cells, B-cell-depleted T cells, or PBMCs supplied cDNA or gDNA.

As processed by the authors: Cell counts per sample came from amplifying reference gene primers. Profiled with immunoSEQ multiplex PCR; TCRdb holds only in-frame clones, not every one. D and trimming were read from the DNA, whereas the V and J calls and clone size are those reported in that table. The table lists some 37,000 clones, almost 90% of them singletons. The sequence was collected from an older man with acute or convalescent COVID-19. The material sequenced was peripheral blood.

DNA for the CDR3: TGTGCCAGCAGCCAAGGAGGAGTTGAAGCTTTCTTT. Protein sequence: CASSQGGVEAFF. The V and J genes are TRBV14 and TRBJ1-1; D remains unclear. The CDR3 is made up of 12 amino acids. Germline loops: CDR1 SGHDN, CDR2 FVKESK. The V gene lost 1 base and the J gene lost 7 bases, with 7 bases spanning the gap. Full variable domain (rest looked up from reference TRBV14 and TRBJ1-1): EAGVTQFPSHSVIEKGQTVTLRCDPISGHDNLYWYRRVMGKEIKFLLHFVKESKQDESGMPNNRFLAERTGGTYSTLKVQPAELEDSGVYFCASSQGGVEAFFGQGTRLTVV.